This TCR beta chain originates from a study of T cells in women clearing cervical HPV infection. This clone counts as medium-sized (0.01 to 0.1%) by frequency. The CDR3 end lies 3 residues beyond the end of the read and is filled in from the germline J gene. Average input was approximately 1,100 ng genomic DNA for immunoSEQ TCR beta CDR3 amplification. TCRdb's table, derived via immunoSEQ multiplex PCR, lists solely in-frame clones and lacks some. The clone table shows about 20,000 clones, with the ten largest holding about 3.3%. CDR3 size: 14 residues. Germline V gives CDR1 SGHDT, CDR2 YYEEEE. V shed 1 base and J shed 8 bases, with 13 bases lying between them.

V and J are TRBV5-6 and TRBJ2-4; no reliable D call. This receptor was identified in a woman aged 18 to 75 with a cervical HPV16 infection that either progressed to CIN3+ or cleared (not recorded which). What was sequenced was blood buffy coat. CDR3 DNA (partial): TGTGCCAGCAGCTTGACCGGGTCGAGAGACATT. It is translated as CASSLTGSRDI. The full CDR3 reads CASSLTGSRDIQYF.